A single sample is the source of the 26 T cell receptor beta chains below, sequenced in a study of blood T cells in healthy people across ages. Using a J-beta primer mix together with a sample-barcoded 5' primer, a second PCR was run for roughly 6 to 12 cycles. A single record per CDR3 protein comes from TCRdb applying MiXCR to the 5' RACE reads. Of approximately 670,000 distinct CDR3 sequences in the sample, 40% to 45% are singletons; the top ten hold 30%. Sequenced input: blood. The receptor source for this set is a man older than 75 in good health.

The DNA of the CDR3 is TGCAGTGCTAGCCCCCGACAGGAGACCCAGTACTTC. Translated, it gives CSASPRQETQYF. V usage is TRBV20-1 and J usage is TRBJ2-4, with a possible D match to TRBD1 (5 bases). The better agreement between TRBJ2-5 and the DNA end casts doubt on the J call. CDR3 length: 12 amino acids. The germline gives CDR1 DFQATT, CDR2 SNEGSKA (reference sequence).

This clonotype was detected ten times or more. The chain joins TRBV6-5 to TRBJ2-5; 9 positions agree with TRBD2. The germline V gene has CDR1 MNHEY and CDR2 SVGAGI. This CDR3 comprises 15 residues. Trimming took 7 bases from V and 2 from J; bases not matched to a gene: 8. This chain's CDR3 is CASTPGLARQETQYF. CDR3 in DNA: TGTGCCAGCACCCCCGGACTAGCGCGTCAAGAGACCCAGTACTTC.

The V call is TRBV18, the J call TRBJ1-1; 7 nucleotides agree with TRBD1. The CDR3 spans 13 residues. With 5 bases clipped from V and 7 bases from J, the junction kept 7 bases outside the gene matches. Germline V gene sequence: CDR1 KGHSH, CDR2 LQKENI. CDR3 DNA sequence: TGTGCCAGCTCAGAGGACAGGCCACTTGAAGCTTTCTTT. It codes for CASSEDRPLEAFF. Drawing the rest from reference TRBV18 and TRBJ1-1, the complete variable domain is NAGVMQNPRHLVRRRGQEARLRCSPMKGHSHVYWYRQLPEEGLKFMVYLQKENIIDESGMPKERFSAEFPKEGPSILRIQQVVRGDSAAYFCASSEDRPLEAFFGQGTRLTVV.

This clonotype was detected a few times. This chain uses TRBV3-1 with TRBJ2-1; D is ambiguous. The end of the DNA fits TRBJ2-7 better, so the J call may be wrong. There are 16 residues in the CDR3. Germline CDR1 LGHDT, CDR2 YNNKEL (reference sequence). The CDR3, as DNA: TGTGCCAGCAGCCACCAACCGGGCCTCTCCTACAATGAGCAGTACTTC. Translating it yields CASSHQPGLSYNEQYF.

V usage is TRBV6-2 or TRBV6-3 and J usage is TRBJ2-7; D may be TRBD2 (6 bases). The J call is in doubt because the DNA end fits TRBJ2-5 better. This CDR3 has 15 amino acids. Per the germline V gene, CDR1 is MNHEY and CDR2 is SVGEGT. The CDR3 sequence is CASSYSYGSDETQYF. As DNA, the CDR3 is TGTGCCAGCAGTTACTCGTACGGGAGTGACGAGACCCAGTACTTC.

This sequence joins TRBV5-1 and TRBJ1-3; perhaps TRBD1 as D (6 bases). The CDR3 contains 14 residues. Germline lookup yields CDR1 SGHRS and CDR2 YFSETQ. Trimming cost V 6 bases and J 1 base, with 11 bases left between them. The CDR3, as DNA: TGCGCCAGCAAAGAAGGGGGATCTGGAAACACCATATATTTT. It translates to CASKEGGSGNTIYF.

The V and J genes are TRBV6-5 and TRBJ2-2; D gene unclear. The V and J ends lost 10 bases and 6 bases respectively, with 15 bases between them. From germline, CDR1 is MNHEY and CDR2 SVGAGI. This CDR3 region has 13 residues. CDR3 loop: CATRGVSAGELFF. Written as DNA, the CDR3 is TGTGCCACGAGAGGAGTCTCCGCCGGGGAGCTGTTTTTT.

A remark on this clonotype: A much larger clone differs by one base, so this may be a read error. The DNA of the CDR3 is TGTGCCAGCAGCCCCAAAGACAGGGGGACCCAGTACTTC. Its protein product is CASSPKDRGTQYF. The gene calls are TRBV11-3 and TRBJ2-5, with TRBD1 matching 8 bases. CDR3 length equals 13 residues. V gave up 5 bases and J gave up 7 bases; unmatched junction bases: 6. Germline CDR1 is SGHNT and CDR2 is YENEEA.

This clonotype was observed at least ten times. CDR3: CASRSSRIPTDTQYF. The CDR3 region has the DNA TGTGCCAGCAGGTCCAGTCGGATACCCACAGATACGCAGTATTTT. The chain is built from TRBV28 and TRBJ2-3; D gene ambiguous. This CDR3 contains 15 residues. V lost 6 bases to trimming and J lost 2 bases, with 15 bases between them. Germline CDR1 MDHEN, CDR2 SYDVKM.

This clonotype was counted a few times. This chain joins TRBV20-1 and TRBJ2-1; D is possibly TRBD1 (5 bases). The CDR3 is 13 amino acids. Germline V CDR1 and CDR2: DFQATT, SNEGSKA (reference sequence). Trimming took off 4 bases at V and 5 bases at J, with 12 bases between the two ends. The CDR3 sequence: CSAMAGMNNEQFF. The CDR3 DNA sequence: TGCAGTGCTATGGCAGGGATGAACAATGAGCAGTTCTTC.

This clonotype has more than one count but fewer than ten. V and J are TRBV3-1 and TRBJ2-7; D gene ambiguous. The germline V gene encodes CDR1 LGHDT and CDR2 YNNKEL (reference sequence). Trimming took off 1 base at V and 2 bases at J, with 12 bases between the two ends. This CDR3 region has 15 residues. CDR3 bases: TGTGCCAGCAGCCAAGCTCCGACGGTAACCTACGAGCAGTACTTC. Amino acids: CASSQAPTVTYEQYF.

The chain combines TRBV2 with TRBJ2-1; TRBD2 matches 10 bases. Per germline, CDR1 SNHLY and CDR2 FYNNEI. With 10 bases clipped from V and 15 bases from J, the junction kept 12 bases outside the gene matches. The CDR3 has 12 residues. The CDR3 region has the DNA TGTGCCACTCAACTAGCGGGGCCATTCCGGTTCTTC. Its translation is CATQLAGPFRFF.

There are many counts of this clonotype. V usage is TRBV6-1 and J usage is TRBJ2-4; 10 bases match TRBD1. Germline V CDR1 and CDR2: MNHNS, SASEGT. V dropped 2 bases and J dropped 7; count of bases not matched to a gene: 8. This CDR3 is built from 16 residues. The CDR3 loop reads CASSEWGQGFRNIQYF. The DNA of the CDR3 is TGTGCCAGCAGTGAATGGGGACAGGGGTTTCGGAACATTCAGTACTTC.

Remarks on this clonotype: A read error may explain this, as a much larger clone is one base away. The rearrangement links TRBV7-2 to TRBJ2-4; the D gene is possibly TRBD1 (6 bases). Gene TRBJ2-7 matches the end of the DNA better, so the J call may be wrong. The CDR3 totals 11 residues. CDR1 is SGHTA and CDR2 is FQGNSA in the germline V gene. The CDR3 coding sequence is TGTGCCAGTGGACAGAGCTACGAGCAGTACTTC. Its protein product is CASGQSYEQYF.

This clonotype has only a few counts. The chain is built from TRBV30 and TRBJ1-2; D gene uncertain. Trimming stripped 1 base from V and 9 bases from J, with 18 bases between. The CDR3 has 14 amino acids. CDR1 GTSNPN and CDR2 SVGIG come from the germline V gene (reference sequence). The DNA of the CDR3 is TGTGCCTGGAGTGATAACAACCGTTTGGCGCGCTACACCTTC. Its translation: CAWSDNNRLARYTF.

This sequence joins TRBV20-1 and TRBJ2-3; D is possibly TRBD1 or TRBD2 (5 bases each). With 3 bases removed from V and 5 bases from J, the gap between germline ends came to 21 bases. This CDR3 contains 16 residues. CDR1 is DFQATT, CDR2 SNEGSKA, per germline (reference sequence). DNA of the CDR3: TGCAGTGCTAGGACAGCCAGCGGTAAGCAAGGAGATACGCAGTATTTT. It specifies CSARTASGKQGDTQYF.

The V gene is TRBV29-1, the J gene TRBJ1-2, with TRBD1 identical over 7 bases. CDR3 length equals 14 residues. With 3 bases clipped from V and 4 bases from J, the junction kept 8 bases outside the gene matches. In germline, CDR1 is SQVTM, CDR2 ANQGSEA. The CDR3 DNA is TGCAGCGTTGAGAAGACAGGGTTTCCCTATGGCTACACCTTC. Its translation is CSVEKTGFPYGYTF.

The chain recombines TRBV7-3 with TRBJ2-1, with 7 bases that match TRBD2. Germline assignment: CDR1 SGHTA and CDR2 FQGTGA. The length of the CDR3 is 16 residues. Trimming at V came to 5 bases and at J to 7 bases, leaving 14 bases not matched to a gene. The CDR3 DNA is TGTGCCAGCAGCACCCACCGCAGGCGGGGGAAAAATGAGCAGTTCTTC. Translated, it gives CASSTHRRRGKNEQFF.

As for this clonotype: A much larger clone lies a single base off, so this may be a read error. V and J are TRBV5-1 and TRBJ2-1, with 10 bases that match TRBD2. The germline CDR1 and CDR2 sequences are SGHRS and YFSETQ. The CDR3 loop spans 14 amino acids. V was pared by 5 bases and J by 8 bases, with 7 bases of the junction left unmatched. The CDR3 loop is CASSSSGSNDEQFF. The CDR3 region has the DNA TGCGCCAGCAGTTCTAGCGGGAGCAACGATGAGCAGTTCTTC.

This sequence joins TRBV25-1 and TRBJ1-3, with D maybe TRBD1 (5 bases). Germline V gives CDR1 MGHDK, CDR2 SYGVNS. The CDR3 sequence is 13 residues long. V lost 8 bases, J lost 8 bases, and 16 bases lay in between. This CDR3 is CASSPVGTDTIYF. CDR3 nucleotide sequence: TGTGCCAGCTCTCCCGTCGGGACTGACACCATATATTTT.

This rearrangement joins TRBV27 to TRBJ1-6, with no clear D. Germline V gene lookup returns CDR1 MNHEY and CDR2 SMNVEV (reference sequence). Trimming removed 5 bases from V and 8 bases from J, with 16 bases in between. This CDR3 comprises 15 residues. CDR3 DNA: TGTGCCAGCAGTACCACAAGGACGGTATATTCACCCCTCCACTTT. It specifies CASSTTRTVYSPLHF.

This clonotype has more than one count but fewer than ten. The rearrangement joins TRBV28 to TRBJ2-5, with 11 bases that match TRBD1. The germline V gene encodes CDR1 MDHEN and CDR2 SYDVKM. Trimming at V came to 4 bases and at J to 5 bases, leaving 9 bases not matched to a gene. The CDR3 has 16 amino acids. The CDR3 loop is CASSSPDRGPSETQYF. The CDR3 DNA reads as TGTGCCAGCAGTTCCCCGGACAGGGGGCCTTCGGAGACCCAGTACTTC.

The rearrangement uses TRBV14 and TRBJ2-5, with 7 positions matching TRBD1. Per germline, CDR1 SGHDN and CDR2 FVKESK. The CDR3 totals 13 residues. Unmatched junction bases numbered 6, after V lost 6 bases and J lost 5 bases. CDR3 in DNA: TGTGCCAGCAGACCGACAGGGTGGGAGACCCAGTACTTC. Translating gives CASRPTGWETQYF.

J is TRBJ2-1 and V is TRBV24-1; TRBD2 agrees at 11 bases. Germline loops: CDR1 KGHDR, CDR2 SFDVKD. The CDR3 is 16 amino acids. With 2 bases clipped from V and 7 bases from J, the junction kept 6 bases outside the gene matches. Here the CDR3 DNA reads TGTGCCACCAGTGATTACGCGCTAGCGGGAGGAAATGAGCAGTTCTTC. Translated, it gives CATSDYALAGGNEQFF.

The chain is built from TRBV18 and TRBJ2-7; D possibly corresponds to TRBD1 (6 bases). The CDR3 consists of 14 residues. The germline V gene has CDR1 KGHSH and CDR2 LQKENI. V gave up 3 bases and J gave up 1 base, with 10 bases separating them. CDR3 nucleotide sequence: TGTGCCAGCTCACCGAGGGGGTGGTCCTACGAGCAGTACTTC. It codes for CASSPRGWSYEQYF.

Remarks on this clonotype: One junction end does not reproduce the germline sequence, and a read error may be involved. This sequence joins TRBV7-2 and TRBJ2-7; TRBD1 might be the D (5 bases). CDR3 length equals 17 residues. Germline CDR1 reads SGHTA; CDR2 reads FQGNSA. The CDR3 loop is CVSSQRYTGNLSYEQYF. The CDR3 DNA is TGTGTCAGCAGCCAACGTTATACAGGTAACCTCTCCTACGAGCAGTACTTC.